This is a list of T cell receptor beta chains from one sample in a study of graft-versus-host responses after intestinal transplantation. TCRdb's copy holds only in-frame clones and misses some; the assay was immunoSEQ multiplex PCR. The data hold about 85,000 clones, with 80% to 85% observed a single time. Their cognate antigens are unknown. This specimen consisted of unstimulated CD4+ T cells sorted from spleen or lymph node cells, obtained before intestinal transplant. These receptors all stem from a human donor who received an intestinal transplant. Each CDR3 is given with its conserved first and last residue. A D gene is named only where the DNA matches it firmly. Clone size is given for some rows only: seen once, a few or many times, or a class if the clone is expanded.

TRBD1 | TRBJ2-4 | NA | TRBV2 | TGTGCCAGCACCCCGGACAGGATAGCCAAAAACATTCAGTACTTC | CASTPDRIAKNIQYF
NA | TRBJ1-2 | few | TRBV2 | TGTGCCAGCAGTGGGCAGCGCTATGGCTACACCTTC | CASSGQRYGYTF
NA | TRBJ2-7 | NA | TRBV5-3 | TGTGCCAGAAGCCTACCCTGCGCTAGCGACTCCTACGAGCAGTACTTC | CARSLPCASDSYEQYF
TRBD2 | TRBJ2-7 | NA | TRBV7-2 | TGTGCCAGCAGCTTAGCGCTAGCGGGAGTTACCTACGAGCAGTACTTC | CASSLALAGVTYEQYF
TRBD1 | TRBJ2-5 | NA | TRBV28 | TGTGCCAGCAGTTTGTTCGACAGGGGGGGAGAGACCCAGTACTTC | CASSLFDRGGETQYF
TRBD1 | TRBJ1-2 | once | TRBV7-8 | TGTGCCAGCAGCGGCACAGGGGGCGCCGGTGGCTACACCTTC | CASSGTGGAGGYTF
TRBD2 | TRBJ2-3 | NA | TRBV5-1 | TGCGCCAGCAGTGGGGATAGCGGGAGGACCACAGATACGCAGTATTTT | CASSGDSGRTTDTQYF
TRBD1 | TRBJ2-1 | NA | TRBV5-4 | TGTGCCAGCAGCATTTCCGGGACAGGGCATAGGGTTGAGCAGTTCTTC | CASSISGTGHRVEQFF
NA | TRBJ1-4 | NA | TRBV10-3 | TGTGCCATCAGTGATACAGGGTCTAATGAAAAACTGTTTTTT | CAISDTGSNEKLFF
NA | TRBJ2-2 | NA | TRBV28 | TGTGCCAGCAGTCCAGGGTACGGGGAGCTGTTTTTT | CASSPGYGELFF
TRBD1 | TRBJ2-3 | NA | TRBV9 | TGTGCCAGCAGCCGGACAGGGTGGACAGATACGCAGTATTTT | CASSRTGWTDTQYF
TRBD2 | TRBJ2-5 | NA | TRBV5-1 | TGCGCCAGCAGCCCGGGGACTAGCGGGGGGGCTCGGCAAGAGACCCAGTACTTC | CASSPGTSGGARQETQYF
NA | TRBJ1-6 | NA | TRBV4-1 | TGCGCCAGCAGGCCAAGTATGGTTTGGCAGGGCTCCAGCTCCTATAATTCACCCCTCCACTTT | CASRPSMVWQGSSSYNSPLHF
TRBD1 | TRBJ1-1 | NA | TRBV11-3 | TGTGCCAGCAGATTAACCTTTAATGGGACAGTCGATCTGAACACTGAAGCTTTCTTT | CASRLTFNGTVDLNTEAFF
TRBD1 | TRBJ2-7 | NA | TRBV7-8 | TGTGCCAGCAGCTTAGCCTCGGACAGGCAATACGAGCAGTACTTC | CASSLASDRQYEQYF
NA | TRBJ1-3 | NA | TRBV6-1 | TGTGCCAGCAGCCCCGCTAGCAACGGAAACACCATATATTTT | CASSPASNGNTIYF
NA | TRBJ2-1 | few | TRBV9 | TGTGCCAGCCCCTACAGGCTCCTCTACAATGAGCAGTTCTTC | CASPYRLLYNEQFF
NA | TRBJ1-2 | NA | TRBV9 | TGTGCCAGCAGCGTAGGTCGGGAAAACTATGGCTACACCTTC | CASSVGRENYGYTF
NA | TRBJ2-1 | NA | TRBV5-6 | TGTGCCAGCAGCTTGGGCGGGGGCCGCCACAATGAGCAGTTCTTC | CASSLGGGRHNEQFF
TRBD2 | TRBJ2-1 | NA | TRBV28 | TGTGCCAGCAGTTTATCTTCCGGGACTAGCGGGGGTGATGAGCAGTTCTTC | CASSLSSGTSGGDEQFF
NA | TRBJ2-7 | NA | TRBV6-5 | TGTGCCAGCAGTTACCTTAGACAGCCCTACGAGCAGTACTTC | CASSYLRQPYEQYF
NA | TRBJ2-5 | once | TRBV5-6 | TGTGCCAGCAGCTTGGCCAGGCCCCGCAAAGAGACCCAGTACTTC | CASSLARPRKETQYF
TRBD1 | TRBJ2-6 | NA | TRBV5-6 | TGTGCCAGCAGCTTTGTGGACAGGGCTGGGGCCAACGTCCTGACTTTC | CASSFVDRAGANVLTF
TRBD1 | TRBJ1-2 | once | TRBV27 | TGTGCCAGCAGTTCCGTACTGGACAGGGCGGGTGGCTACACCTTC | CASSSVLDRAGGYTF
NA | TRBJ2-7 | NA | TRBV9 | TGTGCCAGCAGCCCCCGGGACTGGACCTACGAGCAGTACTTC | CASSPRDWTYEQYF
TRBD2 | TRBJ2-7 | few | TRBV6-4 | TGTGCCAGCGTATCCCCCGGGACTACCGCATACGAGCAGTACTTC | CASVSPGTTAYEQYF
TRBD1 | TRBJ2-7 | NA | TRBV5-1 | TGCGCCAGCCGCCGGGACAGCTACGAGCAGTACTTC | CASRRDSYEQYF
TRBD2 | TRBJ2-3 | once | TRBV2 | TGTGCCAGCAGTGTGGACCAAGCGGGGTCAGATACGCAGTATTTT | CASSVDQAGSDTQYF
TRBD1 | TRBJ1-1 | NA | TRBV19 | TGTGCCAGCCGCCGGGACAGGAACATGAACACTGAAGCTTTCTTT | CASRRDRNMNTEAFF
TRBD1 | TRBJ1-5 | NA | TRBV2 | TGTGCCAGCAGTGAGCCCTCCCAGGGGGCTTTTAATCAGCCCCAGCATTTT | CASSEPSQGAFNQPQHF
TRBD2 | TRBJ2-3 | once | TRBV7-2 | TGTGCCAGCAGCCCGGGACTAGCGGGATTCACAGATACGCAGTATTTT | CASSPGLAGFTDTQYF
NA | TRBJ1-2 | NA | TRBV2 | TGTGCCAGCAGTCTCAGCTATGGCTACACCTTC | CASSLSYGYTF
TRBD1 | TRBJ1-1 | NA | TRBV10-3 | TGTGCCATCAGCGCCGGGACAGGGCGAGGGAACACTGAAGCTTTCTTT | CAISAGTGRGNTEAFF
NA | TRBJ2-7 | few | TRBV6-5 | TGTGCCAGCCGAGACAGGACCCCGCTTCAGTACGAGCAGTACTTC | CASRDRTPLQYEQYF
TRBD2 | TRBJ2-3 | NA | TRBV5-1 | TGCGCCAGCAGCTTGGCGATAGCGGGTGGAACAGATACGCAGTATTTT | CASSLAIAGGTDTQYF
NA | TRBJ1-4 | NA | TRBV28 | TGTGCCAGCAGGCCAGGACTCGGGACATATGAAAAACTGTTTTTT | CASRPGLGTYEKLFF
TRBD2 | TRBJ2-7 | NA | TRBV10-2 | TGCGCCAGCTTAAACCTACTAGCGGGAGGGAACGAGCAGTACTTC | CASLNLLAGGNEQYF
TRBD1 | TRBJ2-3 | NA | TRBV18 | TGTGCCAGCTCGATGGACAGGGAGCTCACAGATACGCAGTATTTT | CASSMDRELTDTQYF
TRBD2 | TRBJ2-7 | NA | TRBV5-1 | TGCGCCAGCAGCCTGCTGGGACTAGCCCTCTCCAACGAGCAGTACTTC | CASSLLGLALSNEQYF
TRBD1 | TRBJ1-6 | NA | TRBV7-9 | TGTGCCAGCAGCCAAGGGACAGGCGTTTTACCCCTCCACTTT | CASSQGTGVLPLHF
NA | TRBJ2-7 | NA | TRBV9 | TGTGCCAGCAGCCCAGGCCCGGGGGGCCACGCCTACGAGCAGTACTTC | CASSPGPGGHAYEQYF
NA | TRBJ2-2 | NA | TRBV2 | TGTGCCAGCAGTGCGGGGAACACCGGGGAGCTGTTTTTT | CASSAGNTGELFF
TRBD1 | TRBJ1-1 | once | TRBV7-6 | TGTGCCAGCAGCTTGAGACAGGGGGCGAAAATTTCTGAAGCTTTCTTT | CASSLRQGAKISEAFF
NA | TRBJ2-5 | NA | TRBV6-1 | TGTGCCAGCAGTGGACAGAACGGAGAGACCCAGTACTTC | CASSGQNGETQYF
NA | TRBJ1-5 | NA | TRBV5-1 | TGCGCCAGCAGCTTGGGGGAGGGTTATAGCAATCAGCCCCAGCATTTT | CASSLGEGYSNQPQHF
NA | TRBJ2-1 | NA | TRBV6-1 | TGTGCCAGCAGTCGTCAGGGTCCAGGGTACAATGAGCAGTTCTTC | CASSRQGPGYNEQFF
TRBD1 | TRBJ1-5 | NA | TRBV19 | TGTGCCAGTAGAGGGGTCCTCGGCTCAGGGGGTCAGCCCCAGCATTTT | CASRGVLGSGGQPQHF
TRBD1 | TRBJ1-1 | once | TRBV5-1 | TGCGCCAGCAGCTTAGGGGGTCCCGGGACAGGGCCTAGCGGAGTTGAAGCTTTCTTT | CASSLGGPGTGPSGVEAFF